This note documents a single T cell receptor (beta chain) sequence. This entry is derived from a study of shared clonotypes between healthy human individuals. It was at deep level that the assay was run. Assay used: immunoSEQ multiplex PCR; TCRdb lists only in-frame clones, some missing. The data show about 600,000 clones, roughly four fifths seen once. Sequencing used PBMCs. This TCR derives from a woman aged 40 to 55 in good health. Some clones in this sample may be carry-over from other donors' samples.

CDR3 coding DNA: TGCGCCAGCAGCCAAGCTAGCGGGAGGGCGGAGACCCAGTACTTC. This gives the protein CASSQASGRAETQYF. The rearrangement joins TRBV4-1 to TRBJ2-5; 12 nucleotides line up with TRBD2. The junction had 2 bases not matched to a gene; V was cut back by 1 base and J by 5 bases. The CDR3 has 15 amino acids. The germline CDR1 and CDR2 sequences are MGHRA and YSYEKL.